The 9 T cell receptor beta chains reported below all come from one sample, sequenced in a study of blood T cell repertoires in COVID-19. TCRdb keeps only in-frame clones here, not all; method: immunoSEQ multiplex PCR. This sample carries hundreds of thousands of clones, 75% to 90% of them seen once, and the ten largest clones take 0.95% to 1.2%. The specimen sequenced was PBMCs or T cells enriched from blood (not recorded which). These receptors came from a young man who had recovered from COVID-19.

V usage is TRBV3-1 (or the pseudogene TRBV3-2) and J usage is TRBJ2-3; D gene unclear. The CDR3 runs to 12 residues. The V end lost 6 bases, the J end lost 7 bases, and 11 bases lay between the germline ends. Germline V lookup: CDR1 LGHDT, CDR2 YNNKEL (reference sequence). CDR3 protein: CASSLELNTQYF. The CDR3 DNA follows: TGTGCCAGCAGTCTTGAACTCAATACGCAGTATTTT.

The chain employs TRBV7-2 and TRBJ1-6; tentatively, D is TRBD1 (6 bases). The CDR3 covers 15 residues. Looked up from germline, CDR1 is SGHTA and CDR2 is FQGNSA. V was cut by 7 bases and J by 3 bases, with 13 bases left in between. CDR3 in DNA: TGTGCCAGCAACAACAGGGAAATCTATAATTCACCCCTCCACTTT. It yields the protein CASNNREIYNSPLHF.

The chain combines TRBV7-8 with TRBJ2-5, with TRBD1 identical over 7 bases. Per germline, CDR1 SGHVS and CDR2 FQNEAQ. The ends lost 3 bases at V and 9 bases at J; junction bases unmatched: 10. The CDR3 length is 14 residues. CDR3 sequence: CASSFRDSELSQYF. The CDR3 DNA reads as TGTGCCAGCAGCTTCCGGGACAGCGAGTTGTCCCAGTACTTC.

The V call is TRBV21-1, the J call TRBJ1-1; the table gives TRBD1 as D, unverified against the DNA. TRBV21-1 is marked as a pseudogene. The CDR3 consists of 14 residues. The CDR3 spells CASSSIRDREVAFF. Written as DNA, the CDR3 is TGTGCCAGCAGCAGCATCCGGGACAGGGAGGTAGCTTTCTTT.

This chain links TRBV11-2 with TRBJ2-3; 9 bases agree with TRBD2. Germline V gene lookup returns CDR1 SGHAT and CDR2 FQNNGV. This CDR3 region has 16 residues. With V trimmed by 5 bases and J by 3 bases, 9 bases remained unmatched. The CDR3 region is CASSLRSGSGTDTQYF. In nucleotides, the CDR3 is TGTGCCAGCAGCCTGCGTAGCGGGAGCGGGACAGATACGCAGTATTTT.

The chain combines TRBV5-1 with TRBJ2-5; TRBD1 aligns across 9 bases. CDR1 is SGHRS and CDR2 is YFSETQ in the germline V gene. V trimming: 1 base; J trimming: 1 base; junction bases outside the gene matches: 2. The length of the CDR3 is 15 residues. For the CDR3, the DNA is TGCGCCAGCAGCTTGATGACAGGGGGCCAAGAGACCCAGTACTTC. This sequence encodes CASSLMTGGQETQYF. The variable domain in full, with the rest retrieved from reference TRBV5-1 and TRBJ2-5, is KAGVTQTPRYLIKTRGQQVTLSCSPISGHRSVSWYQQTPGQGLQFLFEYFSETQRNKGNFPGRFSGRQFSNSRSEMNVSTLELGDSALYLCASSLMTGGQETQYFGPGTRLLVL.

J is TRBJ1-3 and V is TRBV2; no reliable D call. The germline V gene encodes CDR1 SNHLY and CDR2 FYNNEI. Trimming removed 7 bases from V and 0 bases from J, with 10 bases in between. This CDR3 spans 14 amino acids. Written as DNA, the CDR3 is TGTGCCAGCACTTCGACTCGCTCTGGAAACACCATATATTTT. Protein: CASTSTRSGNTIYF.

The sample holds one count of this clone. The chain has TRBV29-1 and TRBJ2-1; D is possibly TRBD2 (5 bases). The germline gives CDR1 SQVTM, CDR2 ANQGSEA. This CDR3 comprises 14 residues. Trimming cost V 4 bases and J 2 bases, with 12 bases left between them. CDR3 sequence (DNA): TGCAGCGTTGCGGCGGGTAATGCCTACAATGAGCAGTTCTTC. Amino acids: CSVAAGNAYNEQFF.

J is TRBJ2-3 and V is TRBV11-3; 7 nucleotides align to TRBD2. This CDR3 spans 15 amino acids. CDR1 and CDR2 from the germline V gene are SGHNT and YENEEA. V lost 5 bases and J lost 4; bases outside the gene matches: 9. CDR3 sequence (DNA): TGTGCCAGCAGCCCCCTCCGCGGGAGACCAGATACGCAGTATTTT. Translated: CASSPLRGRPDTQYF.